This TCR beta chain was sequenced in a study of CD8+ T cells in alopecia areata. Points from the study as a whole: Sequence data from scalp samples additionally include resident alphabeta T cells of normal skin. In lesional scalp, particularly from alopecia totalis/universalis, clonality was higher than in normal scalp. Sharing of TCRs across patients appeared less clear than in mice, possibly for HLA-related reasons.

A note on this clone: Antigen: not known.

CD4+ and CD8+ T cells were sorted from PBMCs. RNA extraction and reverse transcription yielded cDNA as sequencing template. Sequencing used immunoSEQ multiplex PCR; TCRdb keeps in-frame clones, though not all of them. The data show about 120,000 clones, around 61% seen once. The CDR3 runs 15 residues. The V gene end was trimmed by 4 bases and the J gene end by 1 base; junction bases not matched to a gene: 5. Germline CDR1 SEHNR, CDR2 FQNEAQ (reference sequence). The sequencing input was CD4+ T cells sorted from blood. The sequence derives from a human donor in good health. The chain couples TRBV7-9 to TRBJ2-5; 8 nucleotides line up with TRBD1. CDR3 region: CASSSGQASQETQYF. CDR3 nucleotides: TGTGCCAGCAGCTCGGGACAGGCGTCCCAAGAGACCCAGTACTTC.